These 8 T cell receptor beta chains were sequenced from one sample in a study of beta chain features in type 1 diabetes. Regarding the study as a whole: TCRB CDR3s from Type 1 diabetes patients were moderately but significantly shorter in all four CD4+ subsets.

Investigators reverse transcribed all isolated RNA, so they sequenced expressed TCRB transcripts. Sequencing was performed with immunoSEQ multiplex PCR; in TCRdb, only in-frame clones are kept and a portion is missing. The profile shows 400,000 or so clones, around 13% of them singletons. These TCRs' antigens remain unknown. Input material: naive CD4+ T cells from blood. Receptors were obtained from a woman between 18 and 29 years old with type 1 diabetes.

The chain carries TRBV20-1 and TRBJ2-3; 7 positions match TRBD2. Germline V lookup: CDR1 DFQATT, CDR2 SNEGSKA (reference sequence). Trimming took 6 bases from V and 4 from J; bases not matched to a gene: 1. This CDR3 region has 11 residues. The CDR3 DNA follows: TGCAGTGCGGCGGGGGCAGATACGCAGTATTTT. Translating it yields CSAAGADTQYF.

The table lists this clone with a few counts. CDR3 bases: TGTGCCAGCAGCTCCCTCGACGGGGGGCGTTACGAGCAGTACTTC. As protein: CASSSLDGGRYEQYF. The rearrangement joins TRBV7-6 to TRBJ2-7; TRBD2 is a possible D gene (7 bases). The germline CDR1 and CDR2 sequences are SGHVS and FNYEAQ. The CDR3 contains 15 residues. The ends were cut back, 4 bases at V and 4 bases at J, with 17 bases in the middle.

This clone was detected a few times. This chain connects TRBV4-3 to TRBJ1-2; TRBD1 is a possible D gene (5 bases). CDR3 length equals 14 residues. Trimming took off 4 bases at V and 8 bases at J, with 17 bases between the two ends. Germline V gene lookup returns CDR1 LGHNA and CDR2 YSLEER. The CDR3 nucleotides are TGCGCCAGCAGCCGAGAGACCGTAGGGGTGGGCTACACCTTC. It specifies CASSRETVGVGYTF.

The V gene is TRBV18, the J gene TRBJ2-5, with D unresolved. The J call may be in error: the DNA end matches TRBJ2-7 better. The CDR3 totals 12 residues. Germline values: CDR1 KGHSH, CDR2 LQKENI. CDR3 DNA sequence: TGTGCCAGCTCACCCTCAGGTCGCGAGCAGTACTTC. Translated, it gives CASSPSGREQYF.

This chain connects TRBV5-1 to TRBJ2-1; a possible D gene is TRBD1 (7 bases). V gave up 4 bases and J gave up 6 bases, with 20 bases separating them. The germline V gene encodes CDR1 SGHRS and CDR2 YFSETQ. The CDR3 is 16 residues long. CDR3 residues: CASSPPGAGGGNEQFF. The CDR3, as DNA: TGCGCCAGCAGCCCACCGGGGGCAGGGGGAGGCAATGAGCAGTTCTTC. Full variable domain (rest looked up from reference TRBV5-1 and TRBJ2-1): KAGVTQTPRYLIKTRGQQVTLSCSPISGHRSVSWYQQTPGQGLQFLFEYFSETQRNKGNFPGRFSGRQFSNSRSEMNVSTLELGDSALYLCASSPPGAGGGNEQFFGPGTRLTVL.

The gene calls are TRBV12-5 and TRBJ1-1; D is perhaps TRBD1 (5 bases). Germline CDR1 and CDR2: LGHNT and FRNRAP. The CDR3 has 13 residues. The ends were cut back, 4 bases at V and 3 bases at J, with 9 bases in the middle. The CDR3 DNA reads TGTGCTAGTGGTTCCAGGGTCGACACTGAAGCTTTCTTT. As protein: CASGSRVDTEAFF.

There are a few counts of this clone. V is TRBV10-3 and J is TRBJ2-1, with 9 bases matching TRBD1. Germline CDR1 is ENHRY and CDR2 is SYGVKD. This CDR3 has 15 residues. Trimming cost V 11 bases and J 10 bases; bases outside gene matches: 18. The CDR3 DNA is TGTGCCTCCGGGTTAGGGACAGGGTCCATTTGGGAGCAGTTCTTC. This sequence encodes CASGLGTGSIWEQFF.

The gene calls are TRBV7-9 and TRBJ1-1, with D perhaps matching TRBD1 (5 bases). The CDR3 consists of 14 residues. Trimming removed 2 bases from V and 3 bases from J, with 10 bases in between. Germline assignment: CDR1 SEHNR and CDR2 FQNEAQ (reference sequence). CDR3 nucleotide sequence: TGTGCCAGCAGCTTAATCGGGGGGGACACTGAAGCTTTCTTT. This translates into CASSLIGGDTEAFF.